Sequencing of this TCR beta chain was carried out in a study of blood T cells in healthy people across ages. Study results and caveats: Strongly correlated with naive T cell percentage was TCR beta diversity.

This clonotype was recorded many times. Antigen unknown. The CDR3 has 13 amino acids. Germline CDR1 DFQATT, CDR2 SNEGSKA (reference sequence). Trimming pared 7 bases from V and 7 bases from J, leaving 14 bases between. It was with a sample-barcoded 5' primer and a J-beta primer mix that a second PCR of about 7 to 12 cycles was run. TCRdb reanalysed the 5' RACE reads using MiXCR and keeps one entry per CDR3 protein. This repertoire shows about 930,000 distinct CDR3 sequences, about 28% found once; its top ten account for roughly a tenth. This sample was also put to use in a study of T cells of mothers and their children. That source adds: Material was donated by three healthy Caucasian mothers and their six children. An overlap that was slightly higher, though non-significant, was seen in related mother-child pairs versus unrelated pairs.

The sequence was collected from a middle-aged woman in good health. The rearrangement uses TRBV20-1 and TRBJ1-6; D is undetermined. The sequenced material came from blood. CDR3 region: CSVPRGWNSPLHF. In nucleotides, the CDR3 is TGCAGTGTTCCACGGGGTTGGAATTCACCCCTCCACTTT.